These 23 T cell receptor beta chains came from one sample sequenced in a study of identical twins. TCRdb used MiXCR to reprocess the 5' RACE reads, holding one entry per CDR3 protein. The repertoire holds fewer than 550,000 distinct CDR3 sequences, with roughly 15% as singletons. These data were likewise used in another study, on yellow fever vaccine responses in identical twins.

The sample was CD4+ T cells sorted from blood. The receptors were gathered from a woman between 18 and 29 years old in good health.

The genes are TRBV24-1 and TRBJ2-1; TRBD1 matches at 8 bases. The trim removed 0 bases at V and 7 bases at J, leaving 7 bases unmatched. Germline V CDR1 and CDR2: KGHDR, SFDVKD. This CDR3 is built from 16 residues. CDR3 residues: CATSDLQGAQVNEQFF. CDR3 DNA: TGTGCCACCAGTGATTTGCAGGGGGCGCAGGTGAATGAGCAGTTCTTC.

This clonotype showed up just a few times. The chain employs TRBV11-2 and TRBJ2-1, with 14 bases fitting TRBD2. J was trimmed by 4 bases and V by 5 bases; bases with no gene match: 7. Germline assignment: CDR1 SGHAT and CDR2 FQNNGV. The CDR3 consists of 17 residues. CDR3 nucleotides: TGTGCCAGCAGCATTCGACTAGCGGGAGGGGCTTACAATGAGCAGTTCTTC. It is translated as CASSIRLAGGAYNEQFF.

The V call is TRBV20-1, the J call TRBJ1-5; unclear D gene. Germline V gene lookup returns CDR1 DFQATT and CDR2 SNEGSKA (reference sequence). V was pared by 7 bases and J by 3 bases, with 10 bases between. The CDR3 has 12 amino acids. CDR3 coding DNA: TGCAGTGTTGGCAGGTCCAATCAGCCCCAGCATTTT. Translation gives CSVGRSNQPQHF.

This clonotype showed up many times. This chain joins TRBV25-1 and TRBJ1-5; no clear D gene. This CDR3 region has 13 residues. V was cut by 5 bases and J by 2 bases, with 7 bases left in between. Per the germline V gene, CDR1 is MGHDK and CDR2 is SYGVNS. CDR3 sequence (DNA): TGTGCCAGCAGTTCTCAGGGCAATCAGCCCCAGCATTTT. Protein: CASSSQGNQPQHF. Looking up the rest from reference TRBV25-1 and TRBJ1-5 gives the full variable domain: EADIYQTPRYLVIGTGKKITLECSQTMGHDKMYWYQQDPGMELHLIHYSYGVNSTEKGDLSSESTVSRIRTEHFPLTLESARPSHTSQYLCASSSQGNQPQHFGDGTRLSIL.

The V call is TRBV6-1, the J call TRBJ2-1; the match to TRBD2 covers 9 bases. After removal of 6 bases from V and 6 bases from J, the junction contained 3 bases not matched to a gene. Germline loops: CDR1 MNHNS, CDR2 SASEGT. The CDR3 contains 13 residues. The CDR3 DNA reads TGTGCCAGCAGGTTTAGCGGGAGCAATGAGCAGTTCTTC. This sequence encodes CASRFSGSNEQFF.

This clonotype was found a few times. The genes are TRBV6-1 and TRBJ1-2; D perhaps matches TRBD1 (6 bases). V was clipped by 6 bases and J by 3 bases, with 14 bases between them. This CDR3 contains 14 residues. CDR1 is MNHNS, CDR2 SASEGT, per germline. CDR3 DNA: TGTGCCAGCAGGGAACGACAGGCGTACTATGGCTACACCTTC. It translates to CASRERQAYYGYTF.

The rearrangement uses TRBV24-1 and TRBJ2-3; the match to TRBD2 covers 9 bases. Germline loops: CDR1 KGHDR, CDR2 SFDVKD. V lost 4 bases and J lost 8; bases outside the gene matches: 3. The CDR3 length is 13 residues. CDR3 amino acids: CATSDGAGGTQYF. DNA for the CDR3: TGTGCCACCAGTGACGGAGCGGGGGGTACGCAGTATTTT.

The chain is built from TRBV28 and TRBJ2-1; 7 bases are a match to TRBD2. In germline, CDR1 is MDHEN, CDR2 SYDVKM. The V segment lost 6 bases and the J segment 5 bases; nucleotides outside the gene matches: 13. This CDR3 has 16 residues. As DNA, the CDR3 is TGTGCCAGCAGCAGCACTAGCGCCGTGCGTCACAATGAGCAGTTCTTC. Translating gives CASSSTSAVRHNEQFF.

This chain connects TRBV7-2 to TRBJ2-4; TRBD1 matches at 11 bases. Germline loops: CDR1 SGHTA, CDR2 FQGNSA. J was trimmed by 6 bases and V by 1 base; bases with no gene match: 5. The CDR3 consists of 16 residues. CDR3 residues: CASSLGGTGGANIQYF. The CDR3 DNA follows: TGTGCCAGCAGCTTAGGAGGGACAGGGGGTGCAAACATTCAGTACTTC.

The chain combines TRBV18 with TRBJ2-3; 8 nucleotides agree with TRBD2. The CDR3 consists of 15 residues. Looked up from germline, CDR1 is KGHSH and CDR2 is LQKENI. The V and J ends lost 3 bases and 5 bases, in that order; junction bases with no gene match: 7. DNA for the CDR3: TGTGCCAGCTCACCTGTAGCGGGAAGTAAAGATACGCAGTATTTT. This codes for CASSPVAGSKDTQYF.

V gene TRBV5-1 combines with J gene TRBJ2-5; 7 bases align to TRBD2. The CDR3 loop spans 13 amino acids. The junction had 2 bases not matched to a gene; V was cut back by 4 bases and J by 2 bases. Germline V CDR1 and CDR2: SGHRS, YFSETQ. The CDR3 DNA sequence: TGCGCCAGCAGCGGGGGGGGACAAGAGACCCAGTACTTC. It yields the protein CASSGGGQETQYF. The variable domain in full, with the rest retrieved from reference TRBV5-1 and TRBJ2-5, is KAGVTQTPRYLIKTRGQQVTLSCSPISGHRSVSWYQQTPGQGLQFLFEYFSETQRNKGNFPGRFSGRQFSNSRSEMNVSTLELGDSALYLCASSGGGQETQYFGPGTRLLVL.

This clonotype has just a few counts. The chain recombines TRBV12-3 or TRBV12-4 with TRBJ2-2; 7 nucleotides match TRBD1. This CDR3 has 14 amino acids. V dropped 6 bases and J dropped 7; count of bases not matched to a gene: 8. The CDR3 nucleotides are TGTGCCAGCAGGCCCCAGGGGGTTGACGGGGAGCTGTTTTTT. This translates into CASRPQGVDGELFF.

The rearrangement links TRBV20-1 to TRBJ1-5; possibly TRBD1 for D (5 bases). Trimming removed 3 bases from V and 4 bases from J, with 10 bases in between. Germline CDR1 DFQATT, CDR2 SNEGSKA (reference sequence). This CDR3 has 13 amino acids. Written as DNA, the CDR3 is TGCAGTGCTAGCGACGGGGGAAATCAGCCCCAGCATTTT. Its translation: CSASDGGNQPQHF.

This chain connects TRBV29-1 to TRBJ1-1; no definite D call. V lost 7 bases to trimming and J lost 2 bases, with 17 bases between them. The CDR3 length is 14 residues. Per germline, CDR1 SQVTM and CDR2 ANQGSEA. The CDR3 sequence: CSGASARTNTEAFF. The DNA of the CDR3 is TGCAGCGGGGCTTCTGCCAGGACTAACACTGAAGCTTTCTTT.

This clonotype was counted only a few times. The chain joins TRBV7-6 to TRBJ2-5; either TRBD1 or TRBD2 may supply D (5 bases each). V was shortened by 2 bases and J by 4 bases, with 17 bases between the two germline ends. The germline CDR1 and CDR2 sequences are SGHVS and FNYEAQ. The CDR3 consists of 16 residues. CDR3 protein: CASSLSSPGRGETQYF. The CDR3 region has the DNA TGTGCCAGCAGCTTATCCTCCCCAGGGAGAGGAGAGACCCAGTACTTC.

The J gene is TRBJ1-1, the V gene TRBV12-3 or TRBV12-4, with 9 nucleotides matching TRBD1. This CDR3 spans 13 amino acids. V lost 7 bases to trimming and J lost 4 bases; unmatched junction nucleotides: 4. In nucleotides, the CDR3 is TGTGCCAGCACCCTGACAGGGGGCACTGAAGCTTTCTTT. Translating it yields CASTLTGGTEAFF.

This chain connects TRBV29-1 to TRBJ2-1, with D uncertain. This CDR3 has 14 amino acids. Per germline, CDR1 SQVTM and CDR2 ANQGSEA. V lost 3 bases to trimming and J lost 0 bases, with 9 bases between them. CDR3 loop: CSVEERSSYNEQFF. The CDR3, as DNA: TGCAGCGTTGAGGAAAGGAGCTCCTACAATGAGCAGTTCTTC.

This clonotype was seen only a few times. This chain uses TRBV12-3 or TRBV12-4 with TRBJ1-2; D is perhaps TRBD1 (5 bases). This CDR3 spans 13 amino acids. Between the trimmed V and J ends, which lost 7 bases and 4 bases, there was a span of 13 bases. The CDR3 reads CASNQDRAYGYTF. CDR3 DNA sequence: TGTGCCAGCAATCAAGACAGAGCCTATGGCTACACCTTC.

The V call is TRBV3-1, the J call TRBJ2-7; 12 positions match TRBD2. With V trimmed by 4 bases and J by 3 bases, 4 bases remained unmatched. Germline values: CDR1 LGHDT, CDR2 YNNKEL (reference sequence). The CDR3 has 15 amino acids. The CDR3 here is CASSRTSGEFYEQYF. CDR3 sequence (DNA): TGTGCCAGCAGCCGGACTAGCGGGGAGTTCTACGAGCAGTACTTC.

This chain joins TRBV6-1 and TRBJ1-1, with a weak D call TRBD1 (6 bases). CDR1 MNHNS and CDR2 SASEGT come from the germline V gene. The CDR3 runs to 14 residues. V gave up 7 bases and J gave up 1 base, with 13 bases separating them. The CDR3 nucleotides are TGTGCCAGCACCAAGGACAGAGCGAACACTGAAGCTTTCTTT. This gives the protein CASTKDRANTEAFF.

This clonotype has more than one count but fewer than ten. The chain employs TRBV11-2 and TRBJ2-7; perhaps TRBD2 as D (6 bases). Per the germline V gene, CDR1 is SGHAT and CDR2 is FQNNGV. The CDR3 covers 16 residues. The V end was cut by 1 base, the J end by 2 bases, with 15 bases between. The DNA of the CDR3 is TGTGCCAGCAGCTTAGGTTTTGGCGGGGAACCCTACGAGCAGTACGTC. It encodes CASSLGFGGEPYEQYV.

The chain joins TRBV27 to TRBJ2-5; 8 bases match TRBD2. Germline V gene lookup returns CDR1 MNHEY and CDR2 SMNVEV (reference sequence). The CDR3 sequence is 14 residues long. V shed 5 bases and J 4 bases; nucleotides not matched to a gene: 6. The chain's CDR3 is CASSGSGSGETQYF. CDR3 nucleotide sequence: TGTGCCAGCAGTGGGAGCGGGAGCGGAGAGACCCAGTACTTC.

The chain carries TRBV6-2 or TRBV6-3 and TRBJ2-1, with 9 bases fitting TRBD1. V dropped 6 bases and J dropped 3; count of bases not matched to a gene: 21. The germline gives CDR1 MNHEY, CDR2 SVGEGT. CDR3 length: 20 amino acids. CDR3 loop: CASRGTGNSDWHPNYNEQFF. In nucleotides, the CDR3 is TGTGCCAGCAGGGGGACAGGGAACTCTGACTGGCACCCAAACTACAATGAGCAGTTCTTC.